The 8 T cell receptor beta chains presented below share a single source sample, sequenced in a study of T cells in Graves' hyperthyroidism and ophthalmopathy (dated by TCRdb to between 2018 and 2020). The library was made by multiplex PCR. Sequencing was carried out with an Illumina HiSeq 2000. Amplification of TCR beta CDR3 regions was carried out from RNA transcripts. The first round of RT-PCR for the TCR CDR3 was performed with the HTBI primer set and the Qiagen OneStep RT-PCR kit. TCRdb cleaned the public reads at Q25 with fastp, built clones with MiXCR and kept in-frame beta chains. Records with the same CDR3 protein are collapsed into one entry carrying the most frequent genes and DNA. This sample holds more than 550,000 distinct CDR3 sequences; less than 45% were observed only once. Of the sample, less than 9% falls within the top ten clones. The specimen was peripheral blood or thyroid tissue (not recorded which). The receptors here all came from an adult man with Graves' disease, either hyperthyroidism or ophthalmopathy (not recorded which).

This clonotype was recorded many times. This rearrangement joins TRBV7-2 to TRBJ1-6, with 10 bases aligning to TRBD1. Germline values: CDR1 SGHTA, CDR2 FQGNSA. The V gene end was trimmed by 6 bases and the J gene end by 14 bases; junction bases not matched to a gene: 13. The CDR3 has 15 residues. The CDR3 reads CASSRTGTGVMALHF. CDR3 sequence (DNA): TGTGCCAGCAGTCGGACCGGGACAGGGGTTATGGCCCTCCACTTT.

This clonotype was recorded once. The germline gene is not matched at one end of the junction; a read error may be the cause. The chain couples TRBV19 to TRBJ1-4; 11 positions agree with TRBD1. The CDR3 spans 15 residues. Germline loops: CDR1 LNHDA, CDR2 SQIVND (reference sequence). CDR3 residues: CDSSTLDRGREKLFF. The CDR3 DNA sequence: TGTGACAGTAGTACCCTGGACAGGGGGCGTGAAAAACTGTTTTTT.

The chain joins TRBV7-9 to TRBJ1-2, with 7 bases aligning to TRBD1. V was clipped by 5 bases and J by 3 bases; unmatched bases: 9. Germline V CDR1 and CDR2: SEHNR, FQNEAQ (reference sequence). The CDR3 extends over 15 amino acids. The chain's CDR3 is CASSLLNRGDYGYTF. As DNA, the CDR3 is TGTGCCAGCAGCCTTTTAAACAGGGGAGACTATGGCTACACCTTC.

J is TRBJ1-1 and V is TRBV20-1; a weak D match, TRBD1 (6 bases). Looked up from germline, CDR1 is DFQATT and CDR2 is SNEGSKA (reference sequence). V was shortened by 3 bases and J by 1 base, with 12 bases between the two germline ends. The CDR3 is made up of 14 amino acids. CDR3 residues: CSARRQVRNTEAFF. The CDR3 coding sequence is TGCAGTGCTAGGAGACAGGTTCGGAACACTGAAGCTTTCTTT.

This chain links TRBV2 with TRBJ1-4; D remains ambiguous. V lost 9 bases and J lost 3, with 11 bases in between. Germline V gene data show CDR1 as SNHLY and CDR2 as FYNNEI. The CDR3 is 13 amino acids. The CDR3, as DNA: TGTGCCAGTCGCAGAGAAGCTAATGAAAAACTGTTTTTT. Protein sequence: CASRREANEKLFF.

This clonotype occurred once. Lacking the conserved final phenylalanine or tryptophan, this CDR3 likely reflects a read error. V and J are TRBV7-9 and TRBJ1-2; the D is unclear. Trimming cost V 4 bases and J 8 bases, with 14 bases left between them. The CDR3 runs to 13 residues. Germline loops: CDR1 SEHNR, CDR2 FQNEAQ (reference sequence). CDR3 sequence: CASSSAVSKGYTL. DNA for the CDR3: TGTGCCAGCAGCTCAGCCGTCAGCAAGGGCTACACCCTC.

This rearrangement joins TRBV20-1 to TRBJ2-7; 9 bases align to TRBD2. The CDR3 covers 14 residues. From germline, CDR1 is DFQATT and CDR2 SNEGSKA (reference sequence). V was clipped by 6 bases and J by 3 bases; unmatched bases: 9. CDR3 sequence: CSAWGLAGVYEQYF. In nucleotides, the CDR3 is TGCAGTGCCTGGGGACTAGCCGGAGTCTACGAGCAGTACTTC.

This chain uses TRBV19 with TRBJ1-2; possibly TRBD1 for D (5 bases). The CDR3 length is 13 residues. Germline V lookup: CDR1 LNHDA, CDR2 SQIVND (reference sequence). The germline V and J ends were trimmed by 6 bases and 12 bases, with 20 bases remaining between them. This CDR3 is CASRPGRGSGNTF. In DNA, the CDR3 is TGTGCCAGTAGGCCAGGGAGGGGCTCTGGAAACACCTTC.